This T cell receptor beta chain was found in a study of blood T cell repertoires in COVID-19. This CDR3 is built from 17 residues. V gave up 0 bases and J gave up 1 base, with 13 bases separating them. Per germline, CDR1 SGHRS and CDR2 YFSETQ. Everyone who took part was roughly 18 to 100 years old, and they came from 24 US areas. Repertoires were generated with immunoSEQ multiplex PCR, while TCRdb's copy carries only in-frame clones and drops some. The profile shows 200,000 or so clones, around 89% of them singletons. The genes are TRBV5-1 and TRBJ2-2; tentatively, D is TRBD2 (5 bases). The material sequenced was PBMCs or T cells enriched from blood (not recorded which). The receptor was isolated from a woman aged 25 to 45 who had recovered from COVID-19. CDR3 sequence: CASSLAGLAGNTGELFF. The CDR3 nucleotides read TGCGCCAGCAGCTTGGCCGGGCTAGCAGGGAACACCGGGGAGCTGTTTTTT.